Reported below is one T cell receptor (beta chain). Its antigen is unknown. The entry originates in a study of T cells expressing NK-cell markers. General study points: The dominant NKG2C+ clonotypes represented about 1.0-7.5% of CD8+ T cells in six donors. For four donors, these clonotypes were likewise the leading ones in the CD3+CD56-NKG2C+ fraction.

This CDR3 region has 15 residues. Germline V gives CDR1 LGHDT, CDR2 YNNKEL (reference sequence). TCRdb reanalyzed the 5' RACE reads, giving one entry per CDR3 protein sequence and no DNA. The sample has some 460,000 distinct CDR3 sequences. Sequencing was performed on blood T cells: a sorted CD56 or NKG2C T cell subset, CD4+ or CD8+ T cells, or bulk PBMC T cells (not recorded which). This chain uses TRBV3-1 with TRBJ2-2. This clonotype was obtained from a woman aged 45-65 years in good health. CDR3 sequence reads: CASSQDLVRTGELFF.